Included here is one TCR beta chain sequence, with context. Its antigen remains unknown. It was via CD45RO/CCR7/CD25/CD127/CD95/CD27 that CD4+ naive, central memory, regulatory and stem cell-like memory cells were sorted. The record originates from a study of beta chain features in type 1 diabetes. Broader study findings: Researchers cautioned that cDNA sequencing could over-represent cells with high TCR expression. Any PCR bias toward short templates would affect both groups alike.

The CDR3 sequence is 16 residues long. Trimming stripped 2 bases from V and 4 bases from J, with 14 bases between. Germline V gene sequence: CDR1 SEHNR, CDR2 FQNEAQ (reference sequence). What was sequenced were expressed TCRB transcripts, since all of the isolated RNA had been reverse transcribed. Clones were sequenced by immunoSEQ multiplex PCR, and TCRdb holds only the in-frame ones, with some missing. Seen here are just over 150,000 clones, 11% observed once, and the top ten hold around 2.1%. The sample comprised central memory CD4+ T cells from blood. The chain recombines TRBV7-9 with TRBJ2-2; perhaps TRBD2 as D (5 bases). This receptor was taken from a man between 18 and 29 years old in good health. The CDR3 sequence is CASSLLLGSRTGELFF. The CDR3 DNA sequence: TGTGCCAGCAGCTTACTACTAGGGAGTCGCACCGGGGAGCTGTTTTTT.